This is a list of T cell receptor beta chains from one sample in a study of OX40 agonist ivuxolimab in advanced cancers. Generated by immunoSEQ multiplex PCR, the TCRdb table keeps only in-frame clones and is missing some. The table lists over 85,000 clones, roughly 80% of them singletons. The sample in question was CD4+ or CD8+ T cells sorted from blood, obtained in a trial of the OX40 agonist ivuxolimab. The receptors come from an adult with an advanced solid tumor such as melanoma, head and neck, liver or kidney cancer. Each CDR3 is given with its conserved first and last residue. Fields, in order: J gene, CDR3 length, clone size, D gene, V gene, CDR3 DNA, CDR3 protein. The D gene is left open where the match is weak. Only part of the rows carry a size: once, few, many, or a class if the clone is expanded.

j_call: TRBJ2-5
cdr3_length: 14
clone_size: NA
d_call: TRBD1
v_call: TRBV28
cdr3_nt: TGTGCCAGCAGTACAGGGACAGCCGCAGGGACCCAGTACTTC
cdr3_aa: CASSTGTAAGTQYF

j_call: TRBJ1-5
cdr3_length: 14
clone_size: NA
d_call: NA
v_call: TRBV7-8
cdr3_nt: TGTGCCAGCAGCTTCGGGGGAAAGGATCAGCCCCAGCATTTT
cdr3_aa: CASSFGGKDQPQHF

j_call: TRBJ2-1
cdr3_length: 15
clone_size: NA
d_call: NA
v_call: TRBV27
cdr3_nt: TGTGCCAGCAGTCCTTGGAGGGGGGGGCACAATGAGCAGTTCTTC
cdr3_aa: CASSPWRGGHNEQFF

j_call: TRBJ2-3
cdr3_length: 16
clone_size: NA
d_call: TRBD2
v_call: TRBV5-1
cdr3_nt: TGCGCCAGCAGCTTGGGGCTAGCGGGGGACACAGATACGCAGTATTTT
cdr3_aa: CASSLGLAGDTDTQYF

j_call: TRBJ1-5
cdr3_length: 13
clone_size: NA
d_call: NA
v_call: TRBV7-9
cdr3_nt: TGTGCCAGCAGCTTGGGGGAGGGGCAGCCCCAGCATTTT
cdr3_aa: CASSLGEGQPQHF

j_call: TRBJ2-7
cdr3_length: 15
clone_size: NA
d_call: TRBD1
v_call: TRBV27
cdr3_nt: TGTGCCAGCAGTACCGGACAGGGGAGGACCTACGAGCAGTACTTC
cdr3_aa: CASSTGQGRTYEQYF

j_call: TRBJ2-3
cdr3_length: 15
clone_size: NA
d_call: TRBD1
v_call: TRBV5-1
cdr3_nt: TGCGCCAGCAGCTTGGAGGGGGCCATGAGAGATACGCAGTATTTT
cdr3_aa: CASSLEGAMRDTQYF

j_call: TRBJ1-2
cdr3_length: 16
clone_size: NA
d_call: NA
v_call: TRBV11-2
cdr3_nt: TGTGCCAGCAGCTTATACAGCGACACTATTCTCTATGGCTACACCTTC
cdr3_aa: CASSLYSDTILYGYTF

j_call: TRBJ2-5
cdr3_length: 15
clone_size: once
d_call: TRBD1
v_call: TRBV9
cdr3_nt: TGTGCCAGCAGCATACGGGACAGGGGAGCAGAGACCCAGTACTTC
cdr3_aa: CASSIRDRGAETQYF

j_call: TRBJ2-7
cdr3_length: 14
clone_size: NA
d_call: TRBD1
v_call: TRBV6-5
cdr3_nt: TGTGCCAGCAAGGGACAGGGGGTTATCTACGAGCAGTACTTC
cdr3_aa: CASKGQGVIYEQYF

j_call: TRBJ1-1
cdr3_length: 16
clone_size: NA
d_call: NA
v_call: TRBV27
cdr3_nt: TGTGCCAGCTGTCTTGATGCGGGAGGGACGAACACTGAAGCTTTCTTT
cdr3_aa: CASCLDAGGTNTEAFF

j_call: TRBJ1-1
cdr3_length: 12
clone_size: NA
d_call: NA
v_call: TRBV2
cdr3_nt: TGTGCCAGCAAAGAGGACGTTTCTGAAGCTTTCTTT
cdr3_aa: CASKEDVSEAFF

j_call: TRBJ2-1
cdr3_length: 17
clone_size: NA
d_call: TRBD2
v_call: TRBV7-9
cdr3_nt: TGTGCCAGCAGCTTAATCTTAGCGGGGGGTAACTACAATGAGCAGTTCTTC
cdr3_aa: CASSLILAGGNYNEQFF

j_call: TRBJ2-7
cdr3_length: 13
clone_size: NA
d_call: NA
v_call: TRBV9
cdr3_nt: TGTGCCAGCAGCGTAGGGATTGGGCTGGAGCAGTACTTC
cdr3_aa: CASSVGIGLEQYF

j_call: TRBJ1-5
cdr3_length: 16
clone_size: NA
d_call: NA
v_call: TRBV21-1
cdr3_nt: TGTGCCAGCAGCAAAGGCAACAGGGGGCAAGTTAAGCCCCAGCATTTT
cdr3_aa: CASSKGNRGQVKPQHF

j_call: TRBJ2-7
cdr3_length: 14
clone_size: once
d_call: NA
v_call: TRBV25-1
cdr3_nt: TGTGCCAGCAGCCGAGTGACAGGCCTATACGAGCAGTACTTC
cdr3_aa: CASSRVTGLYEQYF

j_call: TRBJ2-3
cdr3_length: 14
clone_size: few
d_call: NA
v_call: TRBV6-4
cdr3_nt: TGTGCCAGCAGTGAGTCCGGCCGCACAGATACGCAGTATTTT
cdr3_aa: CASSESGRTDTQYF

j_call: TRBJ1-4
cdr3_length: 15
clone_size: NA
d_call: TRBD1
v_call: TRBV7-2
cdr3_nt: TGTGCCAGCAGCTACCAAGGGGGCAATGGTGAAAAACTGTTTTTT
cdr3_aa: CASSYQGGNGEKLFF

j_call: TRBJ1-4
cdr3_length: 16
clone_size: NA
d_call: NA
v_call: TRBV5-6
cdr3_nt: TGTGCCAGCAGCTTGCCCGGGACACTGGGGAATGAAAAACTGTTTTTT
cdr3_aa: CASSLPGTLGNEKLFF

j_call: TRBJ2-1
cdr3_length: 12
clone_size: NA
d_call: NA
v_call: TRBV5-1
cdr3_nt: TGCGCCAGCAGTCCCGACGGCAATGAGCAGTTCTTC
cdr3_aa: CASSPDGNEQFF

j_call: TRBJ1-3
cdr3_length: 14
clone_size: NA
d_call: NA
v_call: TRBV6-1
cdr3_nt: TGTGCCAGCAGTGAAGGGCAGGAGGTCGGCACCATATATTTT
cdr3_aa: CASSEGQEVGTIYF

j_call: TRBJ1-1
cdr3_length: 12
clone_size: NA
d_call: NA
v_call: TRBV6-5
cdr3_nt: TGTGCCAGCCTGGGGGAGGCCACTGAAGCTTTCTTT
cdr3_aa: CASLGEATEAFF

j_call: TRBJ2-5
cdr3_length: 12
clone_size: NA
d_call: NA
v_call: TRBV6-5
cdr3_nt: TGTGCCAGCAGTCCAGGACCGGGCGGCCAGTACTTC
cdr3_aa: CASSPGPGGQYF

j_call: TRBJ2-1
cdr3_length: 13
clone_size: NA
d_call: NA
v_call: TRBV19
cdr3_nt: TGTGCCAGTAGTGCGGGGCAAGCGGGTGAGCAGTTCTTC
cdr3_aa: CASSAGQAGEQFF

j_call: TRBJ1-2
cdr3_length: 13
clone_size: NA
d_call: TRBD1
v_call: TRBV19
cdr3_nt: TGTGCCAGTAGTGCGGACAGGGACTATGGCTACACCTTC
cdr3_aa: CASSADRDYGYTF

j_call: TRBJ1-1
cdr3_length: 14
clone_size: NA
d_call: NA
v_call: TRBV7-8
cdr3_nt: TGTGCCAGCAGCCCTCCCCCCCTGACTGACGAAGCTTTCTTT
cdr3_aa: CASSPPPLTDEAFF